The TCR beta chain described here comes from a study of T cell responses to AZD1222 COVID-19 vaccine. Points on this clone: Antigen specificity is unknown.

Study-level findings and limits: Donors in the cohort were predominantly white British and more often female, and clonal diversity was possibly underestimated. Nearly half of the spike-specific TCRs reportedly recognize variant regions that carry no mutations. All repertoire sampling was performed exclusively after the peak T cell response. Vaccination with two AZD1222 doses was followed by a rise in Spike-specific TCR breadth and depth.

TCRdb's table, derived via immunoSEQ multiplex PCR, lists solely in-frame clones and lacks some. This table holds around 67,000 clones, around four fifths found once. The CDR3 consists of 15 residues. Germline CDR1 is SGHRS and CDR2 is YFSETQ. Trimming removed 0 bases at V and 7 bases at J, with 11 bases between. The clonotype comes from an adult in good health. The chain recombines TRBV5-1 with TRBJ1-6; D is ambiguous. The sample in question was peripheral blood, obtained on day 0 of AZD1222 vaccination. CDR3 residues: CASSLESTYNSPLHF. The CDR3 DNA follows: TGCGCCAGCAGCTTGGAGAGTACTTACAATTCACCCCTCCACTTT.